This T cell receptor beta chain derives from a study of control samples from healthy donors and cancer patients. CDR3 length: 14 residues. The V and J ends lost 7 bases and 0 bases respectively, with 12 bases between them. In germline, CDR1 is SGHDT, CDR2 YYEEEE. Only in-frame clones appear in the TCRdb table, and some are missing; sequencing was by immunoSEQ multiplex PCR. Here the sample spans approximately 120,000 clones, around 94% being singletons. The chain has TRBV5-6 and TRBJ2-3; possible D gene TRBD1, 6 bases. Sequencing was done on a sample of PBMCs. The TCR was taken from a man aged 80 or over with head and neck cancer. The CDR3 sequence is CASVKTGSTDTQYF. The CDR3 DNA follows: TGTGCCAGCGTTAAAACAGGGAGCACAGATACGCAGTATTTT.